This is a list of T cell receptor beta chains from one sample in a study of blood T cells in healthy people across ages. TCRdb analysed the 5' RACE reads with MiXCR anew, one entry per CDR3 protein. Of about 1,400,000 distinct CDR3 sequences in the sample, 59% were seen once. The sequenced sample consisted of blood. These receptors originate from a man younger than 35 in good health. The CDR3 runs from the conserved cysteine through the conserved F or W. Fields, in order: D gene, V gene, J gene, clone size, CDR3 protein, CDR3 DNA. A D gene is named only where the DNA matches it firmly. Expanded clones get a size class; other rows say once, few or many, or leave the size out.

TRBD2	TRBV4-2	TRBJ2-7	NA	CASGGGLYEQYF	TGTGCCAGCGGCGGGGGTCTCTACGAGCAGTACTTC
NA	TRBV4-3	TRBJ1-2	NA	CASSQDTAARGGYTF	TGCGCCAGCAGCCAAGATACGGCCGCGCGGGGAGGCTACACCTTC
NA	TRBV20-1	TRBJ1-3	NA	CSGNGALVNTIYF	TGCAGTGGGAACGGGGCCCTCGTTAACACCATATATTTT
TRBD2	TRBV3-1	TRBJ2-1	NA	CASSPTSGATGEQFF	TGTGCCAGCAGCCCTACTAGCGGAGCTACTGGTGAGCAGTTCTTC
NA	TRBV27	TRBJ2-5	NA	CASSRTSAPVDQYF	TGTGCCAGCAGCCGGACCTCGGCCCCCGTCGATCAGTACTTC
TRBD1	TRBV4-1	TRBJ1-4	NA	CASSARDGLGGANEKLFF	TGCGCCAGCAGCGCAAGAGACGGGTTAGGGGGCGCTAATGAAAAACTGTTTTTT
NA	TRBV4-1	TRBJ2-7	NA	CASSQESRQAHYEQYF	TGCGCCAGCAGCCAAGAAAGTCGGCAGGCCCACTACGAGCAGTACTTC
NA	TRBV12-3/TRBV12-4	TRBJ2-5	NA	CASSTLGRETQYF	TGTGCCAGCAGTACCCTGGGACGCGAGACCCAGTACTTC
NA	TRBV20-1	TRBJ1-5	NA	CSAADRSNQPQHF	TGCAGTGCTGCGGACAGAAGCAATCAGCCCCAGCATTTT
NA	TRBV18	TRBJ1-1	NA	CASSLYRGPNTEAFF	TGTGCCAGCTCCCTATACCGGGGGCCGAACACTGAAGCTTTCTTT
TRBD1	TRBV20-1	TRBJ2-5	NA	CSAPTGILETQYF	TGCAGTGCTCCGACAGGGATTCTAGAGACCCAGTACTTC
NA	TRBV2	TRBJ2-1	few	CASSEGAYNEQFF	TGTGCCAGCAGTGAAGGGGCTTACAATGAGCAGTTCTTC
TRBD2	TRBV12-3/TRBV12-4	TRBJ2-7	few	CASSPSGSGSYEQYF	TGTGCCAGCAGTCCCAGCGGGAGTGGATCCTACGAGCAGTACTTC
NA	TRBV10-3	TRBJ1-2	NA	CAINWGGDGYTF	TGTGCCATCAATTGGGGTGGGGATGGCTACACCTTC
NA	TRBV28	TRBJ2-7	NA	CASTLGAAYEQYF	TGTGCCAGCACCCTGGGGGCTGCCTACGAGCAGTACTTC
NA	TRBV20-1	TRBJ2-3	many	CSARTRLGATDTQYF	TGCAGTGCTAGGACACGGCTGGGGGCCACAGATACGCAGTATTTT
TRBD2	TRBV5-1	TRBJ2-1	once	CASSLVPSGGDNEQFF	TGCGCCAGCAGCTTGGTGCCTAGCGGGGGGGACAATGAGCAGTTCTTC
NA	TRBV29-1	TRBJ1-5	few	CSVIQENQPQHF	TGCAGCGTGATACAGGAGAATCAGCCCCAGCATTTT
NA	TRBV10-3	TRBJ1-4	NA	CAIRETLGEDEKLFF	TGTGCCATCAGGGAGACGTTGGGGGAAGACGAAAAACTGTTTTTT
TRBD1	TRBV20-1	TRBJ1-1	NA	CSANRQGMNTEAFF	TGCAGTGCTAACCGACAGGGGATGAACACTGAAGCTTTCTTT
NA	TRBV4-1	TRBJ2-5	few	CASSGTVGETQYF	TGCGCCAGCAGCGGGACGGTGGGAGAGACCCAGTACTTC
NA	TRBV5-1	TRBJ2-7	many	CASSWDSYEQYF	TGTGCCAGCAGCTGGGACTCCTACGAGCAGTACTTC
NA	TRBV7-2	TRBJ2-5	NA	CASHGGWETQYF	TGTGCCAGCCACGGGGGTTGGGAGACCCAGTACTTC
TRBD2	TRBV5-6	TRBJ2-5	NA	CASSLALPSGEETQYF	TGTGCCAGCAGCTTGGCGCTTCCTAGCGGGGAAGAGACCCAGTACTTC
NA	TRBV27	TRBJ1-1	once	CASSHGGPNTEAFF	TGTGCCAGCAGCCATGGGGGCCCGAACACTGAAGCTTTCTTT
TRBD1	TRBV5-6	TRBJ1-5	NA	CASSSGQGAGQPQHF	TGTGCCAGCAGCTCGGGACAGGGGGCAGGGCAGCCCCAGCATTTT
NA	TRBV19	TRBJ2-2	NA	CASSLDSGTGELFF	TGTGCCAGTTCCCTGGACTCGGGCACCGGGGAGCTGTTTTTT
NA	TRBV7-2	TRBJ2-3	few	CASSPQSGDTDTQYF	TGTGCCAGCAGCCCACAGTCCGGAGACACAGATACGCAGTATTTT
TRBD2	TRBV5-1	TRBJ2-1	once	CASSLYNLGGRAYNEQFF	TGCGCCAGCAGCTTGTACAACTTGGGCGGGAGGGCCTACAATGAGCAGTTCTTC
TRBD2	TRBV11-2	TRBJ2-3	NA	CASSLVLLAGDPSTDTQYF	TGTGCCAGCAGCTTAGTGTTGCTAGCGGGGGACCCTTCCACAGATACGCAGTATTTT
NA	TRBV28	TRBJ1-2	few	CASSLTRGDYGYTF	TGTGCCAGCAGTTTGACCAGGGGTGACTATGGCTACACCTTC
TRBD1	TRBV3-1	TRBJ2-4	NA	CASSHSGQGAEEQYF	TGTGCCAGCAGCCATTCGGGACAGGGGGCGGAAGAGCAGTACTTC
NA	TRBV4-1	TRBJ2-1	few	CASSQDQGGGEQFF	TGCGCCAGCAGCCAAGATCAAGGAGGCGGTGAGCAGTTCTTC
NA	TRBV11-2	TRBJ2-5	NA	CASSVSGTEQETQYF	TGTGCCAGCAGCGTATCCGGGACGGAACAAGAGACCCAGTACTTC
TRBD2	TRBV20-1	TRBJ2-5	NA	CSASSTSGGETQYF	TGCAGTGCTAGTAGCACTAGCGGGGGTGAGACCCAGTACTTC
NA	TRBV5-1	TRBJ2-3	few	CASSLDPGDTQYF	TGCGCCAGCAGCTTGGACCCGGGAGATACGCAGTATTTT
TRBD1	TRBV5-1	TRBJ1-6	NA	CASSLLPPGQYSPLHF	TGCGCCAGCAGCCTATTACCTCCGGGACAGTATTCACCCCTCCACTTT
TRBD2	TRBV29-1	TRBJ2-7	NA	CSVGGTNSYEQYF	TGCAGCGTTGGCGGGACTAACTCCTACGAGCAGTACTTC
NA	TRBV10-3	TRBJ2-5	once	CAIGEGKETQYF	TGTGCCATCGGAGAGGGTAAGGAGACCCAGTACTTC
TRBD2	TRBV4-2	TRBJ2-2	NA	CASSRERGGTGELFF	TGTGCCAGCAGCCGAGAGCGGGGGGGCACCGGGGAGCTGTTTTTT